This TCR beta chain was identified during a study of blood T cell repertoires in COVID-19. Study-level information: Some COVID-19 samples were acute and others convalescent; all came from the United States, Italy and Spain.

J lost 1 base, V lost 6 bases, and 5 bases had no gene match. The CDR3 is made up of 14 amino acids. Germline values: CDR1 SGHDN, CDR2 FVKESK. Methods used by the authors: Counts of nucleated cells, estimated from reference gene primer amplification, were obtained. Generated by immunoSEQ multiplex PCR, the TCRdb table keeps only in-frame clones and is missing some. V, J and clone size are those of that table, while D and trimming were read from the DNA. The data show around 320,000 clones, with nearly 90% seen just once and around 4.5% held by the top ten. Individuals drawn from approximately 26 US areas were about 18 to 95 years old. Participants had their cohort set by participant-reported clinical history.

The chain combines TRBV14 with TRBJ2-5, with 7 bases lining up with TRBD1. This clonotype was obtained from a woman under 30 with acute COVID-19. Sequencing was carried out using PBMCs or T cells enriched from blood (not recorded which). The DNA of the CDR3 is TGTGCCAGCAGTCAACGACAGGGCCAAGAGACCCAGTACTTC. Amino acids: CASSQRQGQETQYF.